The 2 T cell receptor beta chains presented below share a single source sample, sequenced in a study of blood T cell repertoires in COVID-19. Data came from immunoSEQ multiplex PCR; TCRdb stores just in-frame clones and leaves some out. The sample includes about 260,000 clones, around four fifths of them seen just once. Sequencing was performed on peripheral blood. The source of these receptors is a woman of 80 years or more with acute or convalescent COVID-19.

The CDR3 loop is CASSLVGLHTDTQYF. The CDR3 DNA is TGCGCCAGCAGCTTGGTGGGACTACACACAGATACGCAGTATTTT. The rearrangement uses TRBV5-1 and TRBJ2-3, with 7 bases aligning to TRBD2. V shed 0 bases and J 2 bases; nucleotides not matched to a gene: 3. The CDR3 has 15 residues. The V gene's germline CDR1 is SGHRS and CDR2 YFSETQ.

This clone is a singleton in its sample. The rearrangement links TRBV5-1 to TRBJ1-2; D might be TRBD1 (5 bases). Trimming stripped 0 bases from V and 5 bases from J, with 8 bases between. Germline assignment: CDR1 SGHRS and CDR2 YFSETQ. There are 13 residues in the CDR3. CDR3: CASSLGTMYGYTF. The CDR3 bases are TGCGCCAGCAGCTTGGGGACAATGTATGGCTACACCTTC.